Each of the 25 T cell receptor beta chains below was sequenced from the same sample in a study of shared T cell receptors in the human thymus. Only in-frame clones appear in the TCRdb table, and some are missing; sequencing was by immunoSEQ multiplex PCR. The sample shows 720,000 or so clones, 70% to 90% of them seen only once. Separately, the same data were catalogued under a study of human thymus T cells.

Sequencing was done on a sample of thymocytes. These receptors were taken from a girl under three years old with a congenital heart defect.

The V gene is TRBV11-2, the J gene TRBJ1-1; the D is unclear. CDR1 is SGHAT, CDR2 FQNNGV, per germline. With 5 bases removed from V and 7 bases from J, the gap between germline ends came to 17 bases. The CDR3 consists of 14 residues. CDR3 loop: CASSLLRATLEAFF. As DNA, the CDR3 is TGTGCCAGCAGCCTTCTGAGAGCGACCCTTGAAGCTTTCTTT.

This sequence joins TRBV5-6 and TRBJ1-4, with 8 bases matching TRBD1. Germline V CDR1 and CDR2: SGHDT, YYEEEE. This CDR3 has 16 residues. The junction had 5 bases not matched to a gene; V was cut back by 4 bases and J by 0 bases. In DNA form, the CDR3 reads TGTGCCAGCAGCGGGGACAGGACCGCAACTAATGAAAAACTGTTTTTT. It is translated as CASSGDRTATNEKLFF.

This clone was detected a few times. V is TRBV5-1 and J is TRBJ1-6; TRBD1 is a possible D gene (5 bases). This CDR3 is 15 amino acids long. Germline lookup yields CDR1 SGHRS and CDR2 YFSETQ. Between the trimmed V and J ends, which lost 3 bases and 8 bases, there was a span of 15 bases. CDR3 nucleotides: TGCGCCAGCAGCTCCCGCGGACAAATTCATTCACCCCTCCACTTT. As protein: CASSSRGQIHSPLHF.

This clone was counted once. The rearrangement uses TRBV11-2 and TRBJ2-5; 8 bases line up with TRBD1. The junction had 2 bases not matched to a gene; V was cut back by 1 base and J by 4 bases. The germline V gene encodes CDR1 SGHAT and CDR2 FQNNGV. This CDR3 has 14 amino acids. The CDR3 spells CASSLADRGETQYF. The CDR3 coding sequence is TGTGCCAGCAGCTTAGCCGACAGGGGAGAGACCCAGTACTTC.

This clone came up once. A read error may account for a junction end that differs from germline. The chain combines TRBV9 with TRBJ1-2; D unclear. This CDR3 spans 11 amino acids. The germline CDR1 and CDR2 sequences are SGDLS and YYNGEE. CDR3 amino acids: CASSVGRKKSF. CDR3 nucleotides: TGTGCCAGCAGCGTAGGGCGGAAGAAGTCCTTC.

This chain connects TRBV7-6 to TRBJ1-4; D might be TRBD1 (6 bases). This CDR3 contains 15 residues. The germline V gene encodes CDR1 SGHVS and CDR2 FNYEAQ. Trimming removed 0 bases at V and 3 bases at J, with 8 bases between. CDR3 in amino acids: CASSLAQGPNEKLFF. As DNA, the CDR3 is TGTGCCAGCAGCTTAGCTCAGGGGCCTAATGAAAAACTGTTTTTT.

V usage is TRBV7-9 and J usage is TRBJ1-3; D remains unclear. Germline V CDR1 and CDR2: SEHNR, FQNEAQ (reference sequence). Trimming shortened V by 5 bases and J by 1 base, and 12 bases separated the two germline ends. CDR3 length: 15 residues. CDR3 coding DNA: TGTGCCAGCAGCCTCCATGAGTGTTCTGGAAACACCATATATTTT. It translates to CASSLHECSGNTIYF.

The genes are TRBV5-4 and TRBJ2-6; D might be TRBD2 (7 bases). The CDR3 is 18 amino acids. Germline V CDR1 and CDR2: SGHNT, YYREEE (reference sequence). Deletions cut 6 bases from V and 0 bases from J, with 19 bases between. In DNA form, the CDR3 reads TGTGCCAGCAAGGGGGGGGGCGGACCTTACTCTGGGGCCAACGTCCTGACTTTC. This gives the protein CASKGGGGPYSGANVLTF.

CDR3 nucleotide sequence: TGTGCCAGCAGCCCCAACCGGGACAGAGACTATGGCTACACCTTC. It yields the protein CASSPNRDRDYGYTF. The genes are TRBV7-9 and TRBJ1-2; 7 bases match TRBD1. The germline CDR1 and CDR2 sequences are SEHNR and FQNEAQ (reference sequence). The trim removed 5 bases at V and 3 bases at J, leaving 9 bases unmatched. The CDR3 contains 15 residues.

This rearrangement joins TRBV6-5 to TRBJ1-3; D unresolved. V lost 0 bases and J 0 bases, leaving 9 bases between the germline ends. This CDR3 has 16 residues. The germline gives CDR1 MNHEY, CDR2 SVGAGI. The CDR3 protein is CASSYSPVFSGNTIYF. The CDR3 DNA reads as TGTGCCAGCAGTTACTCCCCAGTTTTCTCTGGAAACACCATATATTTT.

This sequence joins TRBV11-2 and TRBJ1-6; tentative D call: TRBD1 (6 bases). The V gene's germline CDR1 is SGHAT and CDR2 FQNNGV. This CDR3 spans 14 amino acids. Trimming took 5 bases from V and 7 from J, leaving 12 bases between them. CDR3: CASSAPGQNSPLHF. The CDR3, as DNA: TGTGCCAGCAGCGCCCCGGGACAAAATTCACCCCTCCACTTT.

This sequence joins TRBV5-5 and TRBJ1-1; 8 bases agree with TRBD1. Trimming removed 7 bases from V and 3 bases from J; junction bases left unmatched: 14. CDR1 SGHKS and CDR2 YYEKEE come from the germline V gene (reference sequence). This CDR3 has 16 residues. CDR3: CASPRDRGDVDTEAFF. The DNA for the CDR3 is TGTGCCAGCCCACGCGACAGGGGAGATGTGGACACTGAAGCTTTCTTT.

The genes are TRBV10-3 and TRBJ2-1; D is undetermined. This CDR3 has 12 residues. Germline-derived CDR1 and CDR2 are ENHRY and SYGVKD. Trimming removed 0 bases at V and 8 bases at J, with 5 bases between. CDR3 DNA sequence: TGTGCCATCAGTGAGTCTCGGGATGAGCAGTTCTTC. Encoded protein: CAISESRDEQFF.

This chain uses TRBV7-2 with TRBJ1-1, with a tentative D call TRBD1 (6 bases). CDR3 size: 16 residues. Trimming stripped 5 bases from V and 0 bases from J, with 16 bases between. The V gene's germline CDR1 is SGHTA and CDR2 FQGNSA. DNA of the CDR3: TGTGCCAGCAGCCTCAGACGACAGGTACTGAACACTGAAGCTTTCTTT. Protein product: CASSLRRQVLNTEAFF.

The chain couples TRBV7-3 to TRBJ2-1; D may be TRBD1 (5 bases). CDR1 is SGHTA, CDR2 FQGTGA, per germline. V was pared by 5 bases and J by 5 bases, with 10 bases between. CDR3 size: 13 residues. This CDR3 reads CASSPQTDNEQFF. CDR3 coding DNA: TGTGCCAGCAGCCCTCAGACAGACAATGAGCAGTTCTTC.

The chain employs TRBV28 and TRBJ2-3, with TRBD2 matching over 10 bases. Germline CDR1 reads MDHEN; CDR2 reads SYDVKM. This CDR3 comprises 19 residues. Trimming at V came to 5 bases and at J to 3 bases, leaving 17 bases not matched to a gene. The CDR3 spells CASSPMIFLLAGETDTQYF. The DNA of the CDR3 is TGTGCCAGCAGTCCGATGATTTTCCTCCTAGCGGGGGAAACAGATACGCAGTATTTT.

The V call is TRBV2, the J call TRBJ1-2, with 10 positions matching TRBD1. The V segment lost 5 bases and the J segment 4 bases; nucleotides outside the gene matches: 10. From germline, CDR1 is SNHLY and CDR2 FYNNEI. CDR3 length: 16 residues. DNA for the CDR3: TGTGCCAGCAGTACGACAGGGGGCGAAGGGGGCTATGGCTACACCTTC. Amino acids: CASSTTGGEGGYGYTF.

This rearrangement joins TRBV4-1 to TRBJ1-4, with TRBD1 matching 7 bases. The CDR3 covers 17 residues. J lost 0 bases, V lost 4 bases, and 8 bases had no gene match. CDR1 MGHRA and CDR2 YSYEKL come from the germline V gene. The CDR3 protein is CASSLGQARATNEKLFF. The CDR3 DNA sequence: TGCGCCAGCAGCCTTGGACAGGCCCGCGCAACTAATGAAAAACTGTTTTTT.

V gene TRBV28 combines with J gene TRBJ1-5, with D perhaps matching TRBD1 (5 bases). CDR3 length: 18 amino acids. Germline V CDR1 and CDR2: MDHEN, SYDVKM. V lost 6 bases, J lost 7 bases, and 28 bases lay in between. The CDR3 DNA reads as TGTGCCAGCAGGGGGGGAAGGAGCGATGGGACCCAGAAACAGCCCCAGCATTTT. Translated: CASRGGRSDGTQKQPQHF.

The chain joins TRBV9 to TRBJ1-2; D is possibly TRBD1 (6 bases). CDR3 size: 17 residues. V gave up 3 bases and J gave up 7 bases, with 25 bases separating them. Germline V CDR1 and CDR2: SGDLS, YYNGEE. CDR3 in amino acids: CASSARGGTGVDCGYTF. The CDR3 nucleotides are TGTGCCAGCAGCGCTAGGGGGGGAACCGGTGTGGATTGTGGCTACACCTTC.

The rearrangement uses TRBV18 and TRBJ2-3, with 8 bases lining up with TRBD2. CDR3 size: 19 residues. J lost 1 base, V lost 3 bases, and 15 bases had no gene match. Germline-derived CDR1 and CDR2 are KGHSH and LQKENI. CDR3 in amino acids: CASSPNSKRGPNGTDTQYF. The CDR3 DNA reads TGTGCCAGCTCACCTAACTCCAAGCGGGGGCCTAATGGCACAGATACGCAGTATTTT. The full variable domain, with the rest looked up from reference TRBV18 and TRBJ2-3, is NAGVMQNPRHLVRRRGQEARLRCSPMKGHSHVYWYRQLPEEGLKFMVYLQKENIIDESGMPKERFSAEFPKEGPSILRIQQVVRGDSAAYFCASSPNSKRGPNGTDTQYFGPGTRLTVL.

The table lists this clone with a few counts. The chain employs TRBV27 and TRBJ1-1; a possible D gene is TRBD1 (6 bases). Per germline, CDR1 MNHEY and CDR2 SMNVEV (reference sequence). The CDR3 totals 14 residues. The V gene lost 2 bases and the J gene lost 1 base, with 8 bases spanning the gap. This CDR3 reads CASSLRQENTEAFF. The CDR3 DNA reads TGTGCCAGCAGTTTAAGACAGGAGAACACTGAAGCTTTCTTT.

The chain carries TRBV19 and TRBJ1-6, with 9 bases that match TRBD1. The CDR3 is 14 residues long. Germline CDR1 LNHDA, CDR2 SQIVND (reference sequence). V shed 3 bases, J shed 8 bases, and the junction held 2 bases outside the gene matches. The chain's CDR3 is CASSMRQGDSPLHF. In DNA, the CDR3 is TGTGCCAGTAGTATGAGACAGGGGGATTCACCCCTCCACTTT.

This chain connects TRBV10-3 to TRBJ2-3, with D tentatively TRBD1 (6 bases). Germline V gives CDR1 ENHRY, CDR2 SYGVKD. The CDR3 covers 15 residues. Trimming stripped 0 bases from V and 7 bases from J, with 14 bases between. The CDR3 DNA is TGTGCCATCAGTGAGTCAGGTGACAGGTCCAATACGCAGTATTTT. Amino acids: CAISESGDRSNTQYF.

The rearrangement links TRBV5-1 to TRBJ1-1; D is unresolved. This CDR3 has 21 amino acids. Germline V gene data show CDR1 as SGHRS and CDR2 as YFSETQ. Trimming removed 4 bases at V and 0 bases at J, with 31 bases between. The CDR3 region has the DNA TGCGCCAGCAGCGAGGAATCGGCAGCAATCTACCCCGGCGGGATGAACACTGAAGCTTTCTTT. Protein: CASSEESAAIYPGGMNTEAFF.